The T cell receptor (beta chain) described here comes from a study of T cells in localized non-small cell lung cancer. Germline V gene data show CDR1 as SGHNT and CDR2 as YENEEA. The CDR3 loop spans 15 amino acids. The V gene lost 3 bases and the J gene lost 7 bases, with 18 bases spanning the gap. The assay was immunoSEQ multiplex PCR, and TCRdb's table has in-frame clones only and misses some. The sample includes some 1,500 clones, 20% to 25% of them seen just once. The receptor's source is a man aged 40-75 years with stage III lung adenocarcinoma. V usage is TRBV11-3 and J usage is TRBJ1-1; TRBD1 might be the D (5 bases). The starting material was normal lung tissue next to the tumor, obtained before any cancer treatment. In DNA form, the CDR3 reads TGTGCCAGCAGCTTGTACGGGGACGACGACAATGAAGCTTTCTTT. Residues: CASSLYGDDDNEAFF.